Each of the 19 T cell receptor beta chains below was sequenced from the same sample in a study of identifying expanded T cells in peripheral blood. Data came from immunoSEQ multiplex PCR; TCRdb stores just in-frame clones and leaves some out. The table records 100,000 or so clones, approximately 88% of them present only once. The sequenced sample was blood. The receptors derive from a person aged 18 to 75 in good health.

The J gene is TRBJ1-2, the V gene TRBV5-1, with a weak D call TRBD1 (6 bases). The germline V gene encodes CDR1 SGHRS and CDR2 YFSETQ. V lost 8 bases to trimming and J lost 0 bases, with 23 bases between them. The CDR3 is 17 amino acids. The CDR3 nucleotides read TGCGCCAGTTCGACAGGCCTATCGACTGAAACTAACTATGGCTACACCTTC. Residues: CASSTGLSTETNYGYTF.

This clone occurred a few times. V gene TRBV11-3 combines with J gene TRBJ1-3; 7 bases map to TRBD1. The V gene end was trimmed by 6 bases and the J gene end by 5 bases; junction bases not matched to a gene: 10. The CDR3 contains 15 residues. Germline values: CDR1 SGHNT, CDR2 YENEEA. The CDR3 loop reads CASSLIRGQRNTIYF. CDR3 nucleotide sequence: TGTGCCAGCAGTCTCATTCGGGGACAGAGAAACACCATATATTTT.

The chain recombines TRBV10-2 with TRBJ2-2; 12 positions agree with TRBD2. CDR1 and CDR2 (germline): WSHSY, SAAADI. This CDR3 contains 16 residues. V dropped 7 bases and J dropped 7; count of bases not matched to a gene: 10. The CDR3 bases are TGCGCCAGCAAAGGGGCTAGCGGGGGGGCCGGCGGGGAGCTGTTTTTT. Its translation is CASKGASGGAGGELFF.

CDR3 in amino acids: CASSLGGGPYEQYF. The DNA of the CDR3 is TGCGCCAGCAGCTTGGGTGGGGGCCCCTACGAGCAGTACTTC. J is TRBJ2-7 and V is TRBV5-1, with D maybe TRBD1 (6 bases). Trimming removed 0 bases at V and 2 bases at J, with 9 bases between. This CDR3 region has 14 residues. Germline CDR1 and CDR2: SGHRS and YFSETQ.

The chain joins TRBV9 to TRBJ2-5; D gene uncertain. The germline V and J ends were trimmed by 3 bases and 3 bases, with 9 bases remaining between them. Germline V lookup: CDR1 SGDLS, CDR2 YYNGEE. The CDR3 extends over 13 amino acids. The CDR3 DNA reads TGTGCCAGCAGCGCGCCGTCAGAAGAGACCCAGTACTTC. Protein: CASSAPSEETQYF.

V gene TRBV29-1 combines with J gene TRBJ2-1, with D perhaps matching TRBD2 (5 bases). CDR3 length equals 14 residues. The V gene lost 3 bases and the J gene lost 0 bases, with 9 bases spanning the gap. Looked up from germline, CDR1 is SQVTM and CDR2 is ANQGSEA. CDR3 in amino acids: CSVDRRSSYNEQFF. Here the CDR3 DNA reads TGCAGCGTTGACAGGAGGAGCTCCTACAATGAGCAGTTCTTC.

In DNA, the CDR3 is TGTGCCAGCAGTGTTTTACCCTTGGGGGATGAGCAGTTCTTC. Translation gives CASSVLPLGDEQFF. This chain joins TRBV2 and TRBJ2-1; the D gene could be TRBD1 or TRBD2 (5 bases each). V lost 4 bases and J 8 bases, leaving 15 bases between the germline ends. Germline V gives CDR1 SNHLY, CDR2 FYNNEI. The CDR3 is made up of 14 amino acids.

CDR3 nucleotides: TGTGCCAGCAGCTTGGTTCCATGGGGGGAAAAACTGTTTTTT. Translating gives CASSLVPWGEKLFF. This sequence joins TRBV5-5 and TRBJ1-4; weak D call: TRBD1 (5 bases). Germline CDR1 SGHKS, CDR2 YYEKEE (reference sequence). Trimming left V 0 bases short and J 8 bases short, with 11 bases between. This CDR3 contains 14 residues.

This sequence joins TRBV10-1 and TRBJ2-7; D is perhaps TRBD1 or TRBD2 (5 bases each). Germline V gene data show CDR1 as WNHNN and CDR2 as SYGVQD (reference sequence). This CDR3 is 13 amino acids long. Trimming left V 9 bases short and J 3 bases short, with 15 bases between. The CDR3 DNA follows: TGCGCCAGTTCCCCGGGACGGGTCTACGAGCAGTACTTC. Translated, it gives CASSPGRVYEQYF.

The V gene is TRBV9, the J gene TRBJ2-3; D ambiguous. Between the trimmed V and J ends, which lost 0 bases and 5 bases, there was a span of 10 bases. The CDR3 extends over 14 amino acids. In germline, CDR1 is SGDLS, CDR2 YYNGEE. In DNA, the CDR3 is TGTGCCAGCAGCGTAGATCTCGCAAGAGATACGCAGTATTTT. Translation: CASSVDLARDTQYF.

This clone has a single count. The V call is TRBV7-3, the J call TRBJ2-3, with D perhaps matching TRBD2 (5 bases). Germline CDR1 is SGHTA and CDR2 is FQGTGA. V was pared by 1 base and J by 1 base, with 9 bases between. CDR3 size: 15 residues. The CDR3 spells CASSLSGQGTDTQYF. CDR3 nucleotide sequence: TGTGCCAGCAGCTTAAGCGGGCAGGGCACAGATACGCAGTATTTT.

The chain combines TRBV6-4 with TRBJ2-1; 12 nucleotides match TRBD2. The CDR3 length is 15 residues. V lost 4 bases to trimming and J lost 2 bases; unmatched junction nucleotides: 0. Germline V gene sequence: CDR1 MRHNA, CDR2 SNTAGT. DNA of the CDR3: TGTGCCAGCAGTGGACTAGCGGGAGCCTACAATGAGCAGTTCTTC. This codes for CASSGLAGAYNEQFF.

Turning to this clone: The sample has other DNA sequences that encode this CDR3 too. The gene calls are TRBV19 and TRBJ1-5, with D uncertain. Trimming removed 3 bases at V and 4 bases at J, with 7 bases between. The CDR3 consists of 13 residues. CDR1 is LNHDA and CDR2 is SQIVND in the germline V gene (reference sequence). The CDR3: CASSISENQPQHF. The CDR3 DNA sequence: TGTGCCAGTAGTATTAGCGAGAATCAGCCCCAGCATTTT.

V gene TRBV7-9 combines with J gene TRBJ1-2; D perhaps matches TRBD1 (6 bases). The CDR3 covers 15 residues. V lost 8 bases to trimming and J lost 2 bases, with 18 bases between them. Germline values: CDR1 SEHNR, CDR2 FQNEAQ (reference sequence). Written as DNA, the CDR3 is TGTGCCAGCCGGAGGGGGGGCCGGGAGAACTATGGCTACACCTTC. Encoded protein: CASRRGGRENYGYTF.

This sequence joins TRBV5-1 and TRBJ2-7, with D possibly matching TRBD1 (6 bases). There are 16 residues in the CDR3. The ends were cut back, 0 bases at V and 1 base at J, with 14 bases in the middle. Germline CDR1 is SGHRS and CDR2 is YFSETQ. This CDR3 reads CASSLGGGRTSYEQYF. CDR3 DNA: TGCGCCAGCAGCTTGGGTGGGGGCCGGACTTCCTACGAGCAGTACTTC.

CDR3 DNA sequence: TGTGCCAGCAGCTTGCCCCTTAACTATGGCTACACCTTC. This codes for CASSLPLNYGYTF. The rearrangement links TRBV5-6 to TRBJ1-2, with D unresolved. The V and J ends lost 1 base and 1 base respectively, with 5 bases between them. The CDR3 runs 13 residues. CDR1 is SGHDT and CDR2 is YYEEEE in the germline V gene.

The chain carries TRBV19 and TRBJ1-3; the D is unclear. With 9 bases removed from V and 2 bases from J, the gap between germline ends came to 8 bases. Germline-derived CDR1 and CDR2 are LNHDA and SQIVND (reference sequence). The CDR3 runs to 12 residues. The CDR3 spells CASGIPGNTIYF. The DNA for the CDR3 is TGTGCCAGCGGAATCCCTGGAAACACCATATATTTT.

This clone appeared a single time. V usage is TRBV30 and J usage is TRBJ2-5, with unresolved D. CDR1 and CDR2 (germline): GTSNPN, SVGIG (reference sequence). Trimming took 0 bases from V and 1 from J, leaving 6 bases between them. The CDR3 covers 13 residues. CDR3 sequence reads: CAWSVYPQETQYF. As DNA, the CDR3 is TGTGCCTGGAGTGTCTACCCCCAAGAGACCCAGTACTTC.

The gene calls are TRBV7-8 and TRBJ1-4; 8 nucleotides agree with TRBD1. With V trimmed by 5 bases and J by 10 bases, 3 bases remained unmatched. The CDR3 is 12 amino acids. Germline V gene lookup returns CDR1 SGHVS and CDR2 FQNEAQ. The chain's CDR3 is CASSPGQGKLFF. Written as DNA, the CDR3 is TGTGCCAGCAGCCCCGGACAGGGAAAACTGTTTTTT. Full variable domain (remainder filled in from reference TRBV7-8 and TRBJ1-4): GAGVSQSPRYKVAKRGQDVALRCDPISGHVSLFWYQQALGQGPEFLTYFQNEAQLDKSGLPSDRFFAERPEGSVSTLKIQRTQQEDSAVYLCASSPGQGKLFFGSGTQLSVL.